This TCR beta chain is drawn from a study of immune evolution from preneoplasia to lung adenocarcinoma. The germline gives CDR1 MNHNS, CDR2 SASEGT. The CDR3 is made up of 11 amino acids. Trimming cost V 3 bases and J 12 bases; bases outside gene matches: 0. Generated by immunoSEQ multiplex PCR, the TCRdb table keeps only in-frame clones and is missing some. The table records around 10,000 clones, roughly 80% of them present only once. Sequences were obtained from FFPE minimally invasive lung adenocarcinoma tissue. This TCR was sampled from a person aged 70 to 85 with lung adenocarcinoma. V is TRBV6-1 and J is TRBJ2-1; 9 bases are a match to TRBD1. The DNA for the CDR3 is TGTGCCAGCAGTGAGGACAGGGGGCAGTTCTTC. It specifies CASSEDRGQFF.